Each of the 15 T cell receptor beta chains below was sequenced from the same sample in a study of human T cells and chemical hapten exposure. Unseparated into fractions, whole blood served as the source from which total RNA was extracted. Unique molecular identifiers were attached to individual cDNA molecules during library preparation. TCRdb re-called the reads with MiXCR, one entry per CDR3 protein. The sample lists 450 to 550 distinct CDR3 sequences; 95% to 98% were seen once. Input material: whole blood. These receptors were collected from a human donor who had alopecia or was a healthy volunteer (not recorded which). Some clones in this sample may be carry-over from other donors' samples. This table probably holds off-target reads from a library built for another chain.

This clonotype has just one count. The chain links TRBV7-9 to TRBJ1-1, with D perhaps TRBD1 (5 bases). Germline CDR1 is SEHNR and CDR2 is FQNEAQ (reference sequence). V lost 6 bases and J 4 bases, leaving 15 bases between the germline ends. This CDR3 contains 14 residues. CDR3 nucleotides: TGTGCCAGCAGGGAGGGGTCTGTTGTCACTGAAGCTTTCTTT. This translates into CASREGSVVTEAFF.

The V and J genes are TRBV28 and TRBJ2-7, with 10 nucleotides matching TRBD2. Germline V CDR1 and CDR2: MDHEN, SYDVKM. This CDR3 has 13 residues. The V segment lost 6 bases and the J segment 4 bases; nucleotides outside the gene matches: 3. The CDR3 is CASRAGGEYEQYF. The DNA for the CDR3 is TGTGCCAGCAGAGCGGGAGGGGAATACGAGCAGTACTTC.

The J gene is TRBJ2-3, the V gene TRBV24-1; D is uncertain. Germline V lookup: CDR1 KGHDR, CDR2 SFDVKD. Trimming removed 3 bases from V and 4 bases from J, with 16 bases in between. The CDR3 runs to 16 residues. The chain's CDR3 is CATSDPVSAVADTQYF. In DNA, the CDR3 is TGTGCCACCAGTGATCCCGTCTCCGCCGTTGCAGATACGCAGTATTTT.

The chain has TRBV29-1 and TRBJ2-7; D is unresolved. The CDR3 is made up of 13 amino acids. Germline V gene data show CDR1 as SQVTM and CDR2 as ANQGSEA. V was trimmed by 3 bases and J by 6 bases, leaving 15 bases between them. This chain's CDR3 is CSVEVRVLSEQYF. The CDR3, as DNA: TGCAGCGTTGAGGTCCGAGTACTATCCGAGCAGTACTTC.

The genes are TRBV11-2 and TRBJ2-3; D unclear. The V end was cut by 6 bases, the J end by 3 bases, with 4 bases between. The CDR3 consists of 11 residues. CDR1 is SGHAT and CDR2 is FQNNGV in the germline V gene. This CDR3 reads CASSITDTQYF. In DNA, the CDR3 is TGTGCCAGCAGTATTACAGATACGCAGTATTTT.

This chain links TRBV29-1 with TRBJ2-1; 12 nucleotides align to TRBD2. The germline V gene has CDR1 SQVTM and CDR2 ANQGSEA. J was trimmed by 4 bases and V by 4 bases; bases with no gene match: 2. CDR3 size: 14 residues. The CDR3 bases are TGCAGCGTTGGGGGGACTAGCGGGTACAATGAGCAGTTCTTC. This gives the protein CSVGGTSGYNEQFF.

The rearrangement uses TRBV10-3 and TRBJ2-1, with TRBD2 as a possible D gene (6 bases). Between the trimmed V and J ends, which lost 9 bases and 0 bases, there was a span of 24 bases. CDR3 length: 18 amino acids. Germline CDR1 ENHRY, CDR2 SYGVKD. CDR3 sequence: CAIGRGARAGSSYNEQFF. The CDR3 DNA sequence: TGTGCCATTGGAAGGGGAGCCAGGGCCGGGAGCTCCTACAATGAGCAGTTCTTC.

The CDR3 spells CASSYSWGPGTDTQYF. The CDR3 nucleotides read TGTGCCAGCAGTTACTCGTGGGGGCCTGGGACAGATACGCAGTATTTT. The V and J genes are TRBV6-5 and TRBJ2-3; D possibly corresponds to TRBD1 (6 bases). Germline lookup yields CDR1 MNHEY and CDR2 SVGAGI. This CDR3 is built from 16 residues. Between the trimmed V and J ends, which lost 0 bases and 3 bases, there was a span of 13 bases.

Only one count was recorded for this clonotype. This chain uses TRBV20-1 with TRBJ2-2, with 11 bases matching TRBD2. The CDR3 consists of 14 residues. CDR1 is DFQATT, CDR2 SNEGSKA, per germline (reference sequence). Unmatched junction bases numbered 2, after V lost 4 bases and J lost 4 bases. The CDR3 sequence is CSATGLAGTGELFF. The CDR3 DNA reads TGCAGTGCTACAGGACTAGCGGGCACCGGGGAGCTGTTTTTT.

V usage is TRBV29-1 and J usage is TRBJ2-3, with 8 bases that match TRBD1. The CDR3 extends over 12 amino acids. The ends lost 7 bases at V and 6 bases at J; junction bases unmatched: 6. Germline assignment: CDR1 SQVTM and CDR2 ANQGSEA. CDR3 coding DNA: TGCAGCGCCCGACAGGGGTGGGATACGCAGTATTTT. Its protein product is CSARQGWDTQYF.

This chain joins TRBV5-1 and TRBJ2-7, with TRBD1 matching 8 bases. Trimming took 0 bases from V and 4 from J; bases not matched to a gene: 6. Germline CDR1 reads SGHRS; CDR2 reads YFSETQ. This CDR3 contains 15 residues. The CDR3 region is CASSLGGTGSYEQYF. CDR3 nucleotide sequence: TGCGCCAGCAGCTTGGGCGGGACAGGTTCGTACGAGCAGTACTTC.

V is TRBV27 and J is TRBJ1-6; D gene unclear. The germline CDR1 and CDR2 sequences are MNHEY and SMNVEV (reference sequence). The ends were cut back, 4 bases at V and 0 bases at J, with 7 bases in the middle. The CDR3 is 15 residues long. DNA for the CDR3: TGTGCCAGCAGTTACCCAGGCTCCTATAATTCACCCCTCCACTTT. Encoded protein: CASSYPGSYNSPLHF.

The J gene is TRBJ1-3, the V gene TRBV5-1; the D gene is possibly TRBD1 (5 bases). Per the germline V gene, CDR1 is SGHRS and CDR2 is YFSETQ. The CDR3 runs to 15 residues. Trimming stripped 4 bases from V and 4 bases from J, with 15 bases between. The CDR3 sequence: CASSETAVSGNTIYF. In DNA, the CDR3 is TGCGCCAGCAGCGAGACAGCCGTGAGCGGAAACACCATATATTTT.

The chain carries TRBV2 and TRBJ2-3; D is perhaps TRBD1 (5 bases). Trimming shortened V by 1 base and J by 3 bases, and 5 bases separated the two germline ends. From germline, CDR1 is SNHLY and CDR2 FYNNEI. CDR3 length: 13 residues. DNA for the CDR3: TGTGCCAGCAGTGAAGGGACAACAGATACGCAGTATTTT. Amino acids: CASSEGTTDTQYF.

The chain combines TRBV28 with TRBJ2-1, with TRBD2 identical over 7 bases. After removal of 3 bases from V and 8 bases from J, the junction contained 13 bases not matched to a gene. Germline CDR1 and CDR2: MDHEN and SYDVKM. The CDR3 runs 16 residues. Written as DNA, the CDR3 is TGTGCCAGCAGTTTGAGTTATGGACTAGGGCCCTATGAGCAGTTCTTC. This gives the protein CASSLSYGLGPYEQFF.